Described below is a single TCR beta chain sequence and its context. This clonotype was seen repeatedly, ten times or more. Its antigen remains undetermined. One base away there is no much larger clone; base qualities are not given. This record comes from a study of neurological immune-mediated disorders (dated by TCRdb to about 2019). For context, the study as a whole: Peripheral blood TCR-beta repertoires from HTLV-I-associated myelopathy (HAM/TSP) patients, multiple sclerosis patients and healthy controls were compared by UMI-based sequencing. Alongside PBMC samples, the set of 106 TCR-beta libraries contained longitudinal samples, technical triplicates, and paired CD4+ and CD8+ T-cell subsets that had been sorted. Longitudinal HAM/TSP and healthy donors were sampled at 3 time-points each (about 3-45 month intervals). The cohort included some 68 subjects: around 15 with HAM/TSP, approximately 35 with multiple sclerosis, and around 20 healthy controls. Overall results and qualifications from the work: Across subjects, expanded clones never shared an identical CDR3 amino acid sequence, which suggests that the TCR-beta repertoires in every group were private. TCR clonal expansion was highest in HAM/TSP patients and lowest in MS patients, with MS patients falling below even healthy controls.

In the paper's terms, the time point label means: longitudinal time-point 2. Unsorted PBMC libraries were generated from 2 million PBMCs stored in RNAlater at -80 °C until RNA extraction. PBMCs were separated from peripheral blood using Ficoll-Hypaque density gradient centrifugation and then cryopreserved in liquid nitrogen. V loses 3 bases, J loses 9 bases, and the germline ends lie 18 bases apart. The germline V gene provides CDR1 SQVTM and CDR2 ANQGSEA. The CDR3 runs 14 residues from the cysteine to the phenylalanine. Only CDR3 DNA remains: 42 bases, in frame from the first base. cDNA was synthesized by template-switch 5'RACE using a primer with a 10-nucleotide random unique molecular identifier that tagged each TCR transcript. Each sequencing run produced over 190 million TCR-beta sequences covering 15-18 subjects. Total RNA was extracted with the RNeasy kit. The KAPA Real-time Library Amplification kit was used to amplify TCR-beta VDJ regions with primers for the TCR constant region and the 5'RACE anchor. A first PCR added sample indexes and Illumina adaptors, after which a second PCR increased the library yield. After Ampure bead purification, the TCR product of roughly 650 bp was size-selected on a 2% E-gel SizeSelection system. Before pooling, library quality was checked on a Bioanalyzer, concentration was measured with Qubit, and libraries were quantified with the Kapa Library Quantification kit. An Illumina HiSeq 2500 sequenced the libraries paired-end 2 x 150 bp. To increase sequence diversity, roughly 25-31% phiX was spiked into each library pool. In the source study's methods: Quality-filtered reads were processed with the UMI-based MiGEC pipeline, which removed over 85% of raw TCR sequences during error correction. VDJ genes were aligned to IMGT germline references, and each clonotype was defined by a unique CDR3 amino acid sequence together with V-J genes. Clonal expansion, Shannon diversity and CDR3 relatedness (CalcPairwiseDistances, ClusterSamples) were evaluated with VDJtools, and phylogenetic trees were built with CLCbio workbench. A clone was classed as expanded if it had 8 or more unique UMIs, a cutoff based on coefficient-of-variation modelling across technical triplicates. TCRdb cleaned the public reads at Q25 with fastp, built clones with MiXCR and kept in-frame beta chains. Records with the same CDR3 protein are collapsed into one entry carrying the most frequent genes and DNA. These V and J calls originate from TCRdb's pipeline instead of the authors' own analysis. The sample table holds roughly 48,000 distinct CDR3 sequences, of which under 15% were seen once. Clones ranked in the top ten supply roughly 4.8% of the sample.

This receptor chain uses TRBV29-1 and TRBJ2-1, with the D gene uncertain. The sequencing input was PBMCs. The sequence was obtained from a male donor with HTLV-1-associated myelopathy (HAM/TSP). The nucleotide sequence reads as follows: TGCAGCGTTGATTCGGACCCTGGGTACGGTGAGCAGTTCTTC. Its protein is CSVDSDPGYGEQFF.